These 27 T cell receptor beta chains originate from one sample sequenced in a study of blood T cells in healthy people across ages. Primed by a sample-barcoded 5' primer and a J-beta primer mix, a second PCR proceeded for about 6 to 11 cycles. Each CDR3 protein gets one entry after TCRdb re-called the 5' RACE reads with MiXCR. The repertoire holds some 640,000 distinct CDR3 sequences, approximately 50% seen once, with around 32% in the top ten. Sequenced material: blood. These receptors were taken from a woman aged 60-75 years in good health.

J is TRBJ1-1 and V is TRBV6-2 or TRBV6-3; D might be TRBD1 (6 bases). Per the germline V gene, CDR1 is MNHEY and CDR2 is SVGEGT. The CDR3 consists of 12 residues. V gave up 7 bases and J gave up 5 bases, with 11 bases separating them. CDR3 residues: CASIGQRTEAFF. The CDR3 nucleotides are TGTGCCAGCATTGGACAGCGGACTGAAGCTTTCTTT.

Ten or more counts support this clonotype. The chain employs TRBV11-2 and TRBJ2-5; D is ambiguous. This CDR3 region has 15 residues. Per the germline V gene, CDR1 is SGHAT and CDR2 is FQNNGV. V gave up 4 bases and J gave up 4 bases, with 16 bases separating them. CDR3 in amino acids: CASSSPALEVETQYF. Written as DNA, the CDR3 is TGTGCCAGCAGCTCTCCGGCTCTAGAGGTAGAGACCCAGTACTTC.

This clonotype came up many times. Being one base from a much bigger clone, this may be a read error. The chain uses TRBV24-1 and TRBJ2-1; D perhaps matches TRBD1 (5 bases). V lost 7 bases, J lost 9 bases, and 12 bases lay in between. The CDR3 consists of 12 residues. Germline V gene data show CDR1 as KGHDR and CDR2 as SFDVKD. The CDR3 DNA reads TGTGCCACCAGGGATGACAGTGCTGAGCAGTTCTTC. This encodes CATRDDSAEQFF.

CDR3 sequence: CASSWGLVYPSDTQYF. CDR3 coding DNA: TGTGCCAGCAGTTGGGGACTAGTCTATCCCTCAGATACGCAGTATTTT. The chain is built from TRBV12-3 or TRBV12-4 and TRBJ2-3, with 8 bases fitting TRBD2. This CDR3 is 16 amino acids long. V lost 4 bases, J lost 4 bases, and 10 bases stayed unmatched.

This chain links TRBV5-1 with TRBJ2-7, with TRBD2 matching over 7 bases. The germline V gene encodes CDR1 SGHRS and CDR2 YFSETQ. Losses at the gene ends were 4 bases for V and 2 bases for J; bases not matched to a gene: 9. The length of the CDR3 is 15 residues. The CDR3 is CASSGGDGLTYEQYF. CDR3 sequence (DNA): TGCGCCAGCAGCGGGGGGGACGGGTTAACCTACGAGCAGTACTTC.

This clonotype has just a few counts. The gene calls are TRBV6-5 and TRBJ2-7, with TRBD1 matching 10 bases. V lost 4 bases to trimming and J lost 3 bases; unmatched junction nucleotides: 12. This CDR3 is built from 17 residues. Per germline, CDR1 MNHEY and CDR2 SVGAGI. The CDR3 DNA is TGTGCCAGCAGTTTCCCTAAGCCGGGACAGGGGATCTACGAGCAGTACTTC. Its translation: CASSFPKPGQGIYEQYF.

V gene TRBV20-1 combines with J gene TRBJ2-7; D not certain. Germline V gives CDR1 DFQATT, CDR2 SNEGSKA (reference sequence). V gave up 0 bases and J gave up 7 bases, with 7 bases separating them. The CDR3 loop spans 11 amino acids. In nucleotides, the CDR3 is TGCAGTGCTAGAGATTGGCGGGAGCAGTACTTC. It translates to CSARDWREQYF.

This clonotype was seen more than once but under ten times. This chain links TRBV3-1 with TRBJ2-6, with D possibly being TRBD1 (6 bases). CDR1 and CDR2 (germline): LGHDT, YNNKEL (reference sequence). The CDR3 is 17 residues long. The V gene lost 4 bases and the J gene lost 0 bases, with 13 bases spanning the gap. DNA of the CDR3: TGTGCCAGCAGCCCCTGGGACACCCTCTCTGGGGCCAACGTCCTGACTTTC. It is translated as CASSPWDTLSGANVLTF.

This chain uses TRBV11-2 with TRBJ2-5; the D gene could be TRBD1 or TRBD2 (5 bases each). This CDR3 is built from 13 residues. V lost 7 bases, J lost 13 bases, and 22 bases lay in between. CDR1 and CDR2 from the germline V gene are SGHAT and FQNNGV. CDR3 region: CASTPGPGRQGYF. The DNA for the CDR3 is TGTGCCAGCACCCCAGGCCCGGGACGACAAGGGTACTTC. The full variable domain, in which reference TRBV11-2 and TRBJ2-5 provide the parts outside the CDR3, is EAGVAQSPRYKIIEKRQSVAFWCNPISGHATLYWYQQILGQGPKLLIQFQNNGVVDDSQLPKDRFSAERLKGVDSTLKIQPAKLEDSAVYLCASTPGPGRQGYFGPGTRLLVL.

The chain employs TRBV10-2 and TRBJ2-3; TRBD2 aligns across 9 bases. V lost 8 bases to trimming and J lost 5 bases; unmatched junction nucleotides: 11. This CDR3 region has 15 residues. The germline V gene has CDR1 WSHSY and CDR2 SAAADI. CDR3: CASVRGGRGEDTQYF. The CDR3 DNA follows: TGCGCCAGCGTTCGCGGCGGGAGGGGGGAAGATACGCAGTATTTT.

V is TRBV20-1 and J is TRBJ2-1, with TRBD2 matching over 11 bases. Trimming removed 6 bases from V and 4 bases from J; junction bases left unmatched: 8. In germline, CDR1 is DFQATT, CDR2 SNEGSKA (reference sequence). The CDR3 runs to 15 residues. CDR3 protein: CSAGGTSGLYNEQFF. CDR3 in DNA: TGCAGTGCAGGGGGGACTAGCGGCCTTTACAATGAGCAGTTCTTC.

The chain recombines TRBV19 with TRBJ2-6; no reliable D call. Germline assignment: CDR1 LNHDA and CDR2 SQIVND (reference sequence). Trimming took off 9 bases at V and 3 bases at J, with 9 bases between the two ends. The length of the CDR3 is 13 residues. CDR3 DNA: TGTGCCAGCGAAAACTATGGGGCCAACGTCCTGACTTTC. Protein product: CASENYGANVLTF.

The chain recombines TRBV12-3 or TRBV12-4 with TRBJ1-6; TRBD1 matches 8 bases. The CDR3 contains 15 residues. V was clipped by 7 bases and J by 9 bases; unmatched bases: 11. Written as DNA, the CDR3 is TGTGCCAGCATCCCGGACAGGGCGAAGGGTTCACCCCTCCACTTT. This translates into CASIPDRAKGSPLHF.

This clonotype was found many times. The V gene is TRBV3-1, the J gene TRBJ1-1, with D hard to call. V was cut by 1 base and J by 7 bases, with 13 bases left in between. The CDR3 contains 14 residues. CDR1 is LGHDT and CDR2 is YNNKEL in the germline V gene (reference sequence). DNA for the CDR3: TGTGCCAGCAGCCAAGTCAACAGTGAGAATGAAGCTTTCTTT. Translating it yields CASSQVNSENEAFF.

CDR3 in amino acids: CASSPMGEYNEQYF. In DNA, the CDR3 is TGTGCCAGCAGTCCGATGGGGGAATACAATGAGCAGTACTTC. The rearrangement links TRBV12-3 or TRBV12-4 to TRBJ2-5; perhaps D is TRBD1 or TRBD2 (5 bases each). V dropped 5 bases and J dropped 11 bases, with 21 bases sitting between them. The CDR3 extends over 14 amino acids.

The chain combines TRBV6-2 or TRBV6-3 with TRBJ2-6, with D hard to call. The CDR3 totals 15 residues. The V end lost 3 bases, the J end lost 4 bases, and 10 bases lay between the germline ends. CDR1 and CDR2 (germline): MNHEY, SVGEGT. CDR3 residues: CASSYLLTGANVLTF. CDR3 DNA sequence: TGTGCCAGCAGTTATCTTCTCACAGGGGCCAACGTCCTGACTTTC.

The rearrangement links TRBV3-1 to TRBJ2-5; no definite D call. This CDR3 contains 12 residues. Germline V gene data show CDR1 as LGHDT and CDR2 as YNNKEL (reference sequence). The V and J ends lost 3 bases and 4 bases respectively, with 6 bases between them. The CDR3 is CASSQWGETQYF. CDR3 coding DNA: TGTGCCAGCAGCCAGTGGGGAGAGACCCAGTACTTC.

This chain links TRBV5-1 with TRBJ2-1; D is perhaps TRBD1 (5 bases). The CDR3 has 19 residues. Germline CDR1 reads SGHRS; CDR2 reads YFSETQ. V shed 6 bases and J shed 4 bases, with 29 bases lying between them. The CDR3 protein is CASTTLVRSTEPSYNEQFF. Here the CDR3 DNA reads TGCGCCAGCACCACCTTGGTCCGCTCGACAGAGCCGTCATACAATGAGCAGTTCTTC.

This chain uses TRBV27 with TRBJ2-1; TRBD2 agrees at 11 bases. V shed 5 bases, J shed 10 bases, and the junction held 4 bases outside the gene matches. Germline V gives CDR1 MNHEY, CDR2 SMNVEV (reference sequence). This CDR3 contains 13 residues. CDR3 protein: CASSPLAGEEQFF. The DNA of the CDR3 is TGTGCCAGCAGTCCACTAGCGGGAGAGGAGCAGTTCTTC.

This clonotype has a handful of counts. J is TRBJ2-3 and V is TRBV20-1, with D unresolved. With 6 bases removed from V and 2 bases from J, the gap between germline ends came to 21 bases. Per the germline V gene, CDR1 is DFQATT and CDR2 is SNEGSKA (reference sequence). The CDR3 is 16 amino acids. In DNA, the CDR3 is TGCAGTGCGGGAACCCGAGGATGGACCGACACAGATACGCAGTATTTT. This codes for CSAGTRGWTDTDTQYF.

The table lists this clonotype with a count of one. The CDR3 is CATSRSGGNTDTQYF. DNA for the CDR3: TGTGCCACCAGCAGGTCGGGAGGGAACACAGATACGCAGTATTTT. The rearrangement uses TRBV15 and TRBJ2-3, with 8 bases aligning to TRBD2. The CDR3 consists of 15 residues. The ends lost 3 bases at V and 2 bases at J; junction bases unmatched: 4. The germline V gene encodes CDR1 LNHNV and CDR2 YYDKDF (reference sequence).

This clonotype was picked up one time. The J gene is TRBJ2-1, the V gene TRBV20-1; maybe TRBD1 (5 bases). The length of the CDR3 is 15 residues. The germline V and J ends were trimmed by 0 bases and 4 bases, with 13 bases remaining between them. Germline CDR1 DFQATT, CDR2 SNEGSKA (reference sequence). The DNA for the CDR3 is TGCAGTGCTAGAGATTCTTGGGGCTCTTACAATGAGCAGTTCTTC. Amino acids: CSARDSWGSYNEQFF.

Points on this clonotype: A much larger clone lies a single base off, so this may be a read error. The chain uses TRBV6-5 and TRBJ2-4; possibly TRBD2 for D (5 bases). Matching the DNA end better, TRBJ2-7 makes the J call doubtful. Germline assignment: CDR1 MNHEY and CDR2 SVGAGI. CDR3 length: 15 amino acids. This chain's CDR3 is CANSSQQGGGFEQYF. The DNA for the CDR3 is TGTGCCAACAGTTCTCAACAAGGTGGAGGTTTCGAGCAGTACTTC.

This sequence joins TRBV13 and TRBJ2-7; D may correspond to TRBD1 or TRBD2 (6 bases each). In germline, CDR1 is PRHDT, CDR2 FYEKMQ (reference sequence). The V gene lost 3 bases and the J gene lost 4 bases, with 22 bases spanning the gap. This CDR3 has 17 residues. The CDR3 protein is CASSFSPVTGGEYEQYF. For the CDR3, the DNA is TGTGCCAGCAGCTTCTCCCCCGTGACAGGAGGGGAGTACGAGCAGTACTTC.

The CDR3 region has the DNA TGTGCCAGCAGCTTAACGGGACTAGCGGGAGTAATTCACGTTGAGCAGTTCTTC. Residues: CASSLTGLAGVIHVEQFF. The chain employs TRBV7-2 and TRBJ2-1; TRBD2 aligns across 14 bases. V shed 2 bases, J shed 9 bases, and the junction held 12 bases outside the gene matches. CDR1 is SGHTA and CDR2 is FQGNSA in the germline V gene. The CDR3 length is 18 residues.

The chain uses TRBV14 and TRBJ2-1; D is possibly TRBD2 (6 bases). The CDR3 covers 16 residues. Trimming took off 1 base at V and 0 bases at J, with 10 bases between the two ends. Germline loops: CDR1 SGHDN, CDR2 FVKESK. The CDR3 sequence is CASSQVGAGSYNEQFF. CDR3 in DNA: TGTGCCAGCAGCCAAGTGGGAGCGGGCTCCTACAATGAGCAGTTCTTC.

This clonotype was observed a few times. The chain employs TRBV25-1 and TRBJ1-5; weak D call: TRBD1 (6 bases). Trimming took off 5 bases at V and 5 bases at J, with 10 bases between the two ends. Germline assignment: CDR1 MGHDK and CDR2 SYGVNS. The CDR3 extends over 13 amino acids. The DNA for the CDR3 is TGTGCCAGCAGTCAGGCAGGGGATCAGCCCCAGCATTTT. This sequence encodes CASSQAGDQPQHF.